This TCR beta chain was identified during a study of shared clonotypes between healthy human individuals (dated by TCRdb to 2020 to 2021). Describing the broader study: The cohort included three men and a couple of women between 18 and 49 years of age. To increase sequencing depth and limit assay-specific biases, TCR repertoire library preparation and sequencing were carried out by different laboratories using diverse techniques. For each donor, three plates each were used for CD4 naive and CD4 memory, two plates were used for CD8 naive, and one plate was used for CD8 memory. To estimate repertoire size and how much clonotype sharing occurs between individuals, the study deeply sequenced the blood TCR repertoires of roughly 5 healthy adults. Leukapheresis yielded between about 0.85 and 9 billion PBMCs per donor. Overall results and qualifications from the work: Incomplete sequencing was indicated by rarefaction of sorted-subset datasets, despite the large sequencing depth. Pairwise subsampling led to the expectation that sequencing depth would affect the degree of clonotype sharing among donors. Estimated clonotype richness was generally larger for naive than for memory subsets. Approximately 4.8% of naive CD4, 3% to 4% of naive CD8, approximately 2% of memory CD4, and 0.35% to 0.4% of memory CD8 clonotypes were shared across a few donors. Higher generation probabilities were observed for clonotypes shared by all four sorted-subset donors than for non-shared clonotypes. The genetic and exposure-history diversity represented was limited by the small number of donors. Only blood was sampled, and tissue TCR repertoires likely differ from those in blood.

Using the deep immunoSEQ assay, TCR CDR3 regions were amplified from genomic DNA by multiplex PCR. For each cell subset, the extracted genomic DNA was distributed evenly across all wells of several immunoSEQ 96-well plates, and each plate served as one replicate. For sorted subsets, around 200 ng genomic DNA, equal to approximately 30,000 T cell genomes, was loaded into each replicate PCR. Purified libraries were quantified with a Qubit 3.0 fluorometer, sized on a Bioanalyzer 2100, and re-quantified with the KAPA Library Quantification kit. Every immunoSEQ 96-well plate was sequenced on a separate single-read 150-cycle Illumina NextSeq 550 flow cell. The authors processed their data as follows. The immunoSEQ output contained only junctional sequences without quality scores, so filtering could not match that applied to full-length reads. Sequences were annotated with PyIR, a Python wrapper for IgBLAST v1.9, using IMGT germline references to assign V/J genes and CDR3. Any read was removed if the V/J assignment was weak (E-value above 1e-6), the CDR3 was missing, or the read contained stop codons, out-of-frame junctions, or ambiguous translated residues. A V3J clonotype was defined by an identical inferred V gene, J gene, and CDR3 amino acid sequence. The percentage overlap between two repertoires was calculated by dividing the number of shared unique clonotypes by the size of the smaller repertoire. RTK rarefaction, the Chao1 estimator, and Recon v2.1 estimates of unobserved clonotypes were used to assess repertoire richness. Generation probabilities were computed with OLGA for all TCRbeta clonotypes obtained by the gDNA method from four donors. This is the immuneACCESS table as TCRdb keeps it, with only in-frame sequences that have V and J called. A part of the clones is gone; compared with another copy, unresolved V genes explain less than half, and the rest is unexplained. V and J calls and clone size are copied from that table; D and trimming were computed from the DNA. Recorded for this sample are about 1.1 million clones; about 80% of them occurred a single time. The top ten hold 0.6% to 0.7% of the sample.

The donors were healthy, HIV-negative adults who had no recently reported acute infections or vaccinations. Every donor was a Caucasian adult living in Nashville, Tennessee, USA. CD4+ T cells were enriched through magnetic negative selection, after which naive cells were positively selected on CD45RA and the remaining negative fraction served as the memory subset. After blood collection by leukapheresis, PBMCs were isolated using Ficoll-Histopaque density gradient centrifugation and then cryopreserved in the vapor phase of liquid nitrogen. Analytical flow cytometry was used to check the purity and quantity of every magnetically sorted T cell population. Genomic DNA was isolated from every sorted fraction and measured by UV absorbance on a Nanodrop 2000c. V is trimmed back by 5 bases and J by 5 bases, and the junction contains 7 bases that no gene match accounts for. The CDR3 runs 15 residues from the cysteine to the phenylalanine. Only the CDR3 DNA is retained, 45 bases long and in frame from the first base. Taken from the germline V gene, the CDR1 and CDR2 loops are MDHEN and SYDVKM.

About this clone itself: There is no known antigen for this receptor. Base quality data are lacking; no much larger clone is found one base away.

Recombination joined TRBV28 with TRBJ2-7; 12 central nucleotides agree with TRBD1. Sequenced input: memory CD4+ T cells from PBMCs. The sample's cell subset or site, from its label and the paper: CD45RA-negative fraction. The sequence was obtained from a man younger than 35 in good health. Some clones in this sample may be carry-over from other donors' samples. CDR3 reads: CASSLPGTGGHEQYF. The DNA sequence is as follows: TGTGCCAGCAGTCTCCCGGGGACAGGGGGCCACGAGCAGTACTTC. This CDR3, with the reference TRBV28 and TRBJ2-7 proteins standing in past its ends, gives the full variable domain DVKVTQSSRYLVKRTGEKVFLECVQDMDHENMFWYRQDPGLGLRLIYFSYDVKMKEKGDIPEGYSVSREKKERFSLILESASTNQTSMYLCASSLPGTGGHEQYFGPGTRLTVT.